This T cell receptor beta chain was obtained from a study of CXCR3-negative and CXCR3-positive naive CD8 T cells (dated by TCRdb to the late 2010s). Background on the whole study: In total, 120 million to 150 million TRB reads were obtained, corresponding to roughly 1.5 +/- 0.3 million reads per library. The diversity and physicochemical repertoire analyses included some 11 donors pooled from two independent experiments. The TRBV-TRBJ cluster analysis covered naive subsets from 5 or 6 donors and memory cells from 3 donors.

Each CD8+ T cell subset was flow-sorted in triplicate, with roughly 330,000 cells per subset placed directly into RLT lysis buffer. To keep memory contaminants out, a stringent definition of naive CD8+ T cells was applied: CD45RO-CCR7+CD27+CD95-. Standard density gradient centrifugation was used to isolate peripheral blood mononuclear cells from buffy coats. A FACSAria III was used to flow-sort naive CD8+ T cells into CXCR3-negative and CXCR3-positive populations. An RNeasy Mini Kit was used to extract total RNA from the sorted cells. Its CDR3 holds 15 amino acids, cysteine through phenylalanine. DNA for this receptor is not on file. Taken from the germline V gene (reference sequence), the CDR1 and CDR2 loops are LNHDA and SQIVND. The research as a whole found: Both naive subsets had comparably high repertoire diversity, while memory CD8+ T cells had much lower repertoire diversity. Freshly isolated PBMCs were used for most assays because CXCR3 expression went down partially after cryopreservation. TRBV-TRBJ usage was similar between naive CXCR3-negative and CXCR3-positive cells from the same donor, while memory cells showed distinct patterns. Compared with CXCR3-negative naive cells, CXCR3-positive naive cells had TRB CDR3s with higher hydrophobicity (lower Kidera factor 4), lower energy, and higher strength and volume indices. Surface CD5, linked to self-reactivity in mice, was comparable between naive subsets; TCR interaction strength was therefore also inferred from TRB CDR3 physicochemical properties.

Worth noting for this clonotype: The antigen this receptor binds is unknown.

The instrument given in TCRdb is NextSeq 550. The Human TCR Profiling Kit (MiLaboratory) was used to make UMI-labeled 5' RACE TRB cDNA libraries. cDNA synthesis used the entire amount of extracted RNA, and PCR amplification then used the entire amount of cDNA produced. Libraries were prepared in parallel using an identical number of PCR cycles. On the study's bioinformatics: With a minimum of two reads required per UMI, MIGEC and MiXCR pulled out about 50,000 +/- 10,000 unique UMI-labeled TRB cDNA molecules from each library. On average, roughly 40,000 +/- 10,000 functional in-frame TRB CDR3 nucleotide clonotypes lacking stop codons were found per library. After downsampling to 5000 UMI-labeled TRB molecules per sample, diversity metrics such as normalized Shannon-Wiener and Chao1 were calculated in VDJtools. Clonotype-size-weighted physicochemical properties of the central five CDR3 residues (interaction energy, strength, volume and Kidera factor 4) were computed in VDJtools. Each entry corresponds to one CDR3 protein sequence from reads that TCRdb reprocessed, and DNA is not given. TCRdb's processing, not the study's, gives the V and J calls here. This sample's table has entries for 6,500 to 7,000 distinct CDR3 sequences. About 1.5% of the sample is held by the ten biggest clonotypes.

The specimen was naive CXCR3+ CD8+ T cells from blood. The cell subset or site tag for this specimen amounts to: CD45RO-CCR7+CD27+CD95- naive CD8+ T cells expressing CXCR3 (TNR3+). The sequence links TRBV19 to TRBJ1-6; as DNA is missing, the TRBD1 call by TCRdb cannot be tested. This receptor was identified in a human donor in good health. Some clones in this sample may be carry-over from other donors' samples. The CDR3 region: CASSAGTGGNSPLHF.